This T cell receptor beta chain was recovered during a study of early T cells in non-severe SARS-CoV-2 infection. Across the study: Sequencing was performed on bulk RNA from unsorted whole blood, leaving chains unpaired.

The CDR3 runs 16 residues. J was trimmed by 2 bases and V by 3 bases; bases with no gene match: 7. The germline V gene has CDR1 SGHDN and CDR2 FVKESK. This clonotype appeared a few times. Individual cDNA molecules each received unique molecular identifiers attached to them. TCRdb itself ran the 5' RACE reads through MiXCR, one entry per CDR3 protein. Of under 45,000 distinct CDR3 sequences in the sample, 5% to 6.5% were seen once. The TCR sequence derives from an adult who was a healthcare worker with PCR-confirmed SARS-CoV-2 infection or an uninfected control (not recorded which). The gene calls are TRBV14 and TRBJ2-3; TRBD2 matches at 8 bases. The source material was whole blood, sampled at baseline. CDR3 sequence reads: CASSHDRTSLTDTQYF. CDR3 nucleotide sequence: TGTGCCAGCAGCCATGACCGGACTAGCCTCACAGATACGCAGTATTTT.